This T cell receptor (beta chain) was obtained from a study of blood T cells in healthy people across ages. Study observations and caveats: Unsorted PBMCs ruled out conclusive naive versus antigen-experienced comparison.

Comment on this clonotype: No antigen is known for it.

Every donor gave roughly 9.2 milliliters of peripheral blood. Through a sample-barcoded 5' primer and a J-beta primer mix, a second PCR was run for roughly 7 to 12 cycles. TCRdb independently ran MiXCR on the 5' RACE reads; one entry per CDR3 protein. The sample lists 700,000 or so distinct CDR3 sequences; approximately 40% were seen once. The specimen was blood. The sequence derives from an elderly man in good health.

CDR3 coding DNA: TGTGCCAGCAGTTACTTACCGGGACAATCAAACTATGGCTACACCTTC. This gives the protein CASSYLPGQSNYGYTF. The V call is TRBV6-5, the J call TRBJ1-2, with TRBD1 as a possible D gene (6 bases). V was clipped by 1 base and J by 2 bases, with 14 bases between them. Germline V lookup: CDR1 MNHEY, CDR2 SVGAGI. The CDR3 has 16 amino acids.